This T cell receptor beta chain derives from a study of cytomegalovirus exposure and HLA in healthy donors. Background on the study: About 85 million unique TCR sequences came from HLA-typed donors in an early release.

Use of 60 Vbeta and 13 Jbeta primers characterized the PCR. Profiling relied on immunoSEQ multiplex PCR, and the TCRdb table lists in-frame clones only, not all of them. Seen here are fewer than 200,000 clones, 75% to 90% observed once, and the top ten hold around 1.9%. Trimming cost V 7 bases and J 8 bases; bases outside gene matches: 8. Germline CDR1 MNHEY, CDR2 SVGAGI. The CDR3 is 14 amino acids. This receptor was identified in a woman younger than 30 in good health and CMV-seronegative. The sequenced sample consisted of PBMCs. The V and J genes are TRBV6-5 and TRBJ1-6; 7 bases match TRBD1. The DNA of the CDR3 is TGTGCCAGCAATTCCAGGGGGTTTCATTCACCCCTCCACTTT. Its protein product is CASNSRGFHSPLHF.